The source of this T cell receptor beta chain is a study of Graves' ophthalmopathy and Graves' hyperthyroidism. Amplifying from RNA transcripts, the study obtained TCR beta CDR3 regions. First-round RT-PCR employed HTBI primers, with a second-round multiplex PCR after it. Each CDR3 protein gets one entry after TCRdb re-called the multiplex PCR reads with MiXCR. In the table there are about 740,000 distinct CDR3 sequences, roughly 40% of which are singletons. This clonotype occurred a few times. What it binds is unknown. V gave up 4 bases and J gave up 1 base; unmatched junction bases: 9. CDR1 ENHRY and CDR2 SYGVKD come from the germline V gene. The CDR3 covers 19 residues. Notes on the study in general: Stable hyperthyroidism and ophthalmopathy were told apart by a 13-signature model, which achieved less than 90% sensitivity and around 77% specificity.

The sample comprised peripheral blood. The sequence was obtained from an adult man with Graves' ophthalmopathy. The chain recombines TRBV10-3 with TRBJ2-2; 13 nucleotides align to TRBD2. CDR3 region: CAISALRTSGRGNTGELFF. CDR3 sequence (DNA): TGTGCCATCAGTGCTCTTCGGACTAGCGGGAGAGGGAACACCGGGGAGCTGTTTTTT.